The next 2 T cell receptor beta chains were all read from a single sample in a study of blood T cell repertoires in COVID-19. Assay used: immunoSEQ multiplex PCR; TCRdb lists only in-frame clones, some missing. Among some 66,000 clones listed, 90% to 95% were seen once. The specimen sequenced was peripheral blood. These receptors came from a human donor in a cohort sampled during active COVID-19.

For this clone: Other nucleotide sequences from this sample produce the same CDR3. CDR3: CASSEGRGNQPQHF. The CDR3 DNA follows: TGTGCCAGCAGTGAGGGTCGGGGCAATCAGCCCCAGCATTTT. The rearrangement uses TRBV2 and TRBJ1-5; D is uncertain. V gave up 3 bases and J gave up 2 bases, with 8 bases separating them. This CDR3 region has 14 residues. From germline, CDR1 is SNHLY and CDR2 FYNNEI.

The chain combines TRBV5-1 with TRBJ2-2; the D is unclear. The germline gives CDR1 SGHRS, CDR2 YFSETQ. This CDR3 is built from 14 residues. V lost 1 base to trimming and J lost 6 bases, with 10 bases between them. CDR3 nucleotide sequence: TGCGCCAGCAGCTTGATCTTCGGTGCCGGGGAGCTGTTTTTT. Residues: CASSLIFGAGELFF.